Listed below are T cell receptor beta chains from one sample, sequenced in a study of blood T cell repertoires in COVID-19. Profiling relied on immunoSEQ multiplex PCR, and the TCRdb table lists in-frame clones only, not all of them. The sample records some 15,000 clones, 75% to 90% being singletons. The sample taken for sequencing was peripheral blood. These receptors were collected from a man between 65 and 85 years old in a cohort sampled during active COVID-19. Both conserved end residues are part of each CDR3. The D gene is left open where the match is weak. A clone size is listed for some rows: how often the clone was seen (once, few, many), or a class if it is expanded.

abundance: .; v_gene: TRBV6-6; j_gene: TRBJ1-3; d_gene: .; CDR3nt: TGTGCCAGCAGTTACTCGCCAGGGCAGGGGGGAAACACCATATATTTT; CDR3aa: CASSYSPGQGGNTIYF
abundance: once; v_gene: TRBV27; j_gene: TRBJ2-1; d_gene: TRBD2; CDR3nt: TGTGCCAGCAGTGACGAGACTAGCGGGTACAATGAGCAGTTCTTC; CDR3aa: CASSDETSGYNEQFF
abundance: .; v_gene: TRBV15; j_gene: TRBJ2-3; d_gene: TRBD2; CDR3nt: TGTGCCACCAGCAGAGGACTAGCGGGAACTGGCACAGATACGCAGTATTTT; CDR3aa: CATSRGLAGTGTDTQYF
abundance: few; v_gene: TRBV27; j_gene: TRBJ2-1; d_gene: TRBD2; CDR3nt: TGTGCCAGCAGCCGGGGACTAGCGGGAGGGACTTACAATGAGCAGTTCTTC; CDR3aa: CASSRGLAGGTYNEQFF
abundance: .; v_gene: TRBV29-1; j_gene: TRBJ2-5; d_gene: TRBD1; CDR3nt: TGCAGCGCCGACCCACGGGACAGGGGCGGGGGAGAGACCCAGTACTTC; CDR3aa: CSADPRDRGGGETQYF
abundance: .; v_gene: TRBV28; j_gene: TRBJ2-4; d_gene: TRBD1; CDR3nt: TGTGCCAGCAGTTCCCACCAGGGGGTCCAAAACATTCAGTACTTC; CDR3aa: CASSSHQGVQNIQYF
abundance: .; v_gene: TRBV24-1; j_gene: TRBJ1-1; d_gene: .; CDR3nt: TGTGCCACCAGGGGGGCTTCGAACACTGAAGCTTTCTTT; CDR3aa: CATRGASNTEAFF
abundance: .; v_gene: TRBV7-3; j_gene: TRBJ2-1; d_gene: TRBD1; CDR3nt: TGTGCCAGCAGCTTAACTCTAGGTGCGGGACAGGGCTACAATGAGCAGTTCTTC; CDR3aa: CASSLTLGAGQGYNEQFF
abundance: .; v_gene: TRBV7-9; j_gene: TRBJ2-5; d_gene: TRBD1; CDR3nt: TGTGCCAGCAGCTTAACAGGGGGATTTGGGTACCAAGAGACCCAGTACTTC; CDR3aa: CASSLTGGFGYQETQYF
abundance: .; v_gene: TRBV7-2; j_gene: TRBJ2-3; d_gene: TRBD1; CDR3nt: TGTGCCAGCAGCATTGGACAGGGAACAGATACGCAGTATTTT; CDR3aa: CASSIGQGTDTQYF
abundance: .; v_gene: TRBV5-6; j_gene: TRBJ1-2; d_gene: TRBD1; CDR3nt: TGTGCCAGCATCCCCCTCGGAGGGGGCGTCTATGGCTACACCTTC; CDR3aa: CASIPLGGGVYGYTF
abundance: .; v_gene: TRBV7-8; j_gene: TRBJ1-6; d_gene: TRBD1; CDR3nt: TGTGCCACCGGGGACAGGGACTCCTATAATTCACCCCTCCACTTT; CDR3aa: CATGDRDSYNSPLHF
abundance: .; v_gene: TRBV30; j_gene: TRBJ2-3; d_gene: TRBD2; CDR3nt: TGTGCCTGGAGTAGGAATAGCGGGGGCACAGATACGCAGTATTTT; CDR3aa: CAWSRNSGGTDTQYF
abundance: .; v_gene: TRBV6-2/TRBV6-3; j_gene: TRBJ2-1; d_gene: TRBD2; CDR3nt: TGTGCCAGCAGTTCCGGGACTAGAAGCCCCTATGAGCAGTTCTTC; CDR3aa: CASSSGTRSPYEQFF
abundance: .; v_gene: TRBV19; j_gene: TRBJ2-3; d_gene: .; CDR3nt: TGTGCCAGTAGTATCATGCGGGCACCGACAGATACGCAGTATTTT; CDR3aa: CASSIMRAPTDTQYF
abundance: once; v_gene: TRBV6-5; j_gene: TRBJ2-2; d_gene: .; CDR3nt: TGTGCCAGCAGTCCTCGACAGGAACTTACCGGGGAGCTGTTTTTT; CDR3aa: CASSPRQELTGELFF
abundance: once; v_gene: TRBV9; j_gene: TRBJ2-7; d_gene: TRBD2; CDR3nt: TGTGCCAGCAGCGTAGGACTAGCGGGAGACGAGCAGTACTTC; CDR3aa: CASSVGLAGDEQYF